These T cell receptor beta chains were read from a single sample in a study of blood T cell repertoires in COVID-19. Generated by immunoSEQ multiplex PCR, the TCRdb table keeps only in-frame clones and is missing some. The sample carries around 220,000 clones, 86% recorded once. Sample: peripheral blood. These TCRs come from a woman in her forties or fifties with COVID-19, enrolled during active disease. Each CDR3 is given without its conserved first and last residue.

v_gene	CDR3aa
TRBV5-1	ASSPTGTTEAF
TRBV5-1	ASSLAGTPFISEQF
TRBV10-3	AISEWTGEDYGYT
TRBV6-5	ASSSRVGSLGGYT
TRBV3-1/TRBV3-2	ASSQIGTSGGRKTDTQY
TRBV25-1	ASSRGLSYGYT
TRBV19	ASSIDPTAFSYNEQF
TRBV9	ASSVEGARETQY
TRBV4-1	ASSQVQGGREYEQF
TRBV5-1	ASSLDRGRGETQY
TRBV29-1	SVEDPRVQGNTEAF
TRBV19	ASSLASGGLRGLEAQY
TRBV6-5	ASRAGVLLETQY
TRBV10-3	AISESRTGQPQH
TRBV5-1	ASTRGDTDYGYT
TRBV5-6	ASSFGHYNSPLH
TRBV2	ASRGLAGVGGELF
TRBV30	AWTDRGIYGYT
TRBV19	ASSGGSSYNEQF
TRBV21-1	ASIGTYGELF
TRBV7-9	ASSFTMGPGYT
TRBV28	ASSFWGQPRYTDTQY
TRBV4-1	ASSQEGPGLAGGSYEQY
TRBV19	ASSTPGTGNGYT
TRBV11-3	ASSFYKGGQY
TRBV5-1	ASRVSVNYGYT
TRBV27	ASSSLAGLAKNIQY
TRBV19	ASSRRGPYNEQF
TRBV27	ASSLSGHRPETQY
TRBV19	ASSIRDSSYNEQF
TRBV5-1	ASTRQGTYEQY
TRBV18	ASSPPGYRGTGNTIY
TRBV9	ASSPGQITGELF
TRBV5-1	ASSKEDNVLT
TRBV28	ASSSPGLRVSPLH
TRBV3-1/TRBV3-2	ASSQRDSRVGELF
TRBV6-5	ALKTDSANTIY
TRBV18	ASSLGTGGNEQY
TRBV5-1	ASSPRGKNTGELF
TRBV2	ASKTSGGAGADTQY
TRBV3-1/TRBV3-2	ASSQTAGELF
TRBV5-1	ASSSLAGSNTGELF
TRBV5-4	ASSFDRLPSGELF
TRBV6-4	ASSDSASGGEYQETQY
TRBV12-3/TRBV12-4	ASSLRVDYGYT
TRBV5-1	ASSRSSRLAGGTGELF
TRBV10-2	ASSVLEGETQY
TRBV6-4	ASSNEQGAVEEQF
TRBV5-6	ASSWDRRNTEAF